This T cell receptor (beta chain) was sequenced during a study of shared clonotypes between healthy human individuals. Study-wide results and caveats: Naive CD4 clonotype sharing across several donors was approximately 5%.

Genomic DNA from each subset was divided evenly over several immunoSEQ plates. Sequencing was performed with immunoSEQ multiplex PCR; in TCRdb, only in-frame clones are kept and a portion is missing. In the table there are about 820,000 clones, 90% to 95% of which are singletons. CD45RO-negative CD8 cells positively selected for CCR7 made up the naive population, which excluded terminally differentiated effector memory CD45RA+ cells. The germline V gene encodes CDR1 SGDLS and CDR2 YYNGEE. The CDR3 loop spans 14 amino acids. The germline V and J ends were trimmed by 4 bases and 9 bases, with 19 bases remaining between them. Comment on this clone: Its antigen is not identified.

The receptor's source is a man aged 30 to 39 in good health. J is TRBJ1-1 and V is TRBV9; D not resolved. The material sequenced was naive CD8+ T cells sorted from blood. CDR3 in DNA: TGTGCCAGCAGCCCCGAGGGCAGACGAATCCAAGCTTTCTTT. Its translation: CASSPEGRRIQAFF.